Following are 10 T cell receptor beta chains from one sample sequenced in a study of T cells after posttransplantation cyclophosphamide (dated by TCRdb to the mid-2010s). Preparation of the library involved the immunoSEQ multiplex PCR assay. What TCRdb holds here is the immuneACCESS table cut down to in-frame rearrangements. Part of the clones is not present; checked against another copy, under half of the missing clones reflect an unresolved V gene, and the others are unexplained. Within this sample are tens of thousands of clones, with approximately 94% of them counted one time only. Of the sample, about 3.1% is held by the ten largest clones. Source material: PBMCs. The receptors shown here come from a woman in her thirties in good health and a related stem cell transplant donor.

This chain joins TRBV6-5 and TRBJ2-1, with a tentative D call TRBD2 (5 bases). Deletions cut 0 bases from V and 0 bases from J, with 9 bases between. Germline CDR1 and CDR2: MNHEY and SVGAGI. This CDR3 is built from 16 residues. The CDR3 sequence: CASSYSQLGSYNEQFF. The DNA for the CDR3 is TGTGCCAGCAGTTACTCGCAACTAGGCTCCTACAATGAGCAGTTCTTC.

The chain uses TRBV11-2 and TRBJ1-3; D possibly corresponds to TRBD1 (5 bases). Germline CDR1 reads SGHAT; CDR2 reads FQNNGV. V was trimmed by 1 base and J by 0 bases, leaving 10 bases between them. The CDR3 runs 16 residues. CDR3 loop: CASSLGAGHSGNTIYF. CDR3 DNA: TGTGCCAGCAGCTTAGGCGCAGGACACTCTGGAAACACCATATATTTT.

This chain joins TRBV29-1 and TRBJ2-5; tentatively, D is TRBD2 (6 bases). Trimming took 2 bases from V and 3 from J, leaving 7 bases between them. Per the germline V gene, CDR1 is SQVTM and CDR2 is ANQGSEA. The CDR3 contains 12 residues. The CDR3 coding sequence is TGCAGCGTTGAACCGGGGGAAGAGACCCAGTACTTC. This gives the protein CSVEPGEETQYF.

The V gene is TRBV28, the J gene TRBJ1-5; a weak D match, TRBD1 (5 bases). The CDR3 runs 14 residues. V was trimmed by 5 bases and J by 5 bases, leaving 13 bases between them. Germline V CDR1 and CDR2: MDHEN, SYDVKM. Here the CDR3 DNA reads TGTGCCAGCAGTGGGTCAGGGAACCATCAGCCCCAGCATTTT. This encodes CASSGSGNHQPQHF.

The rearrangement uses TRBV19 and TRBJ2-5, with D possibly TRBD2 on 6 matching bases. This CDR3 spans 16 amino acids. Germline V gene data show CDR1 as LNHDA and CDR2 as SQIVND (reference sequence). Trimming pared 10 bases from V and 3 bases from J, leaving 24 bases between. CDR3 nucleotides: TGTGCCACCCTAGGCCCGGCCGGGAGCCCTAAAGAGACCCAGTACTTC. This codes for CATLGPAGSPKETQYF.

The genes are TRBV6-6 and TRBJ1-2; no definite D call. The CDR3 extends over 14 amino acids. The germline V gene has CDR1 MNHNY and CDR2 SVGAGI (reference sequence). V gave up 2 bases and J gave up 2 bases, with 9 bases separating them. The DNA of the CDR3 is TGTGCCAGCAGTTACATCGGCAGGAACTATGGCTACACCTTC. This codes for CASSYIGRNYGYTF.

The genes are TRBV6-6 and TRBJ2-5; D call uncertain. V was cut by 0 bases and J by 5 bases, with 4 bases left in between. The CDR3 is made up of 12 amino acids. Per the germline V gene, CDR1 is MNHNY and CDR2 is SVGAGI (reference sequence). CDR3 region: CASSYSAETQYF. CDR3 sequence (DNA): TGTGCCAGCAGTTACTCGGCTGAGACCCAGTACTTC.

The chain links TRBV29-1 to TRBJ2-1, with a possible D match to TRBD1 (5 bases). Germline assignment: CDR1 SQVTM and CDR2 ANQGSEA. The V end was cut by 6 bases, the J end by 0 bases, with 12 bases between. This CDR3 region has 14 residues. The CDR3 reads CSVARVLSYNEQFF. DNA of the CDR3: TGCAGCGTCGCCAGGGTGCTCTCCTACAATGAGCAGTTCTTC.

The rearrangement joins TRBV6-1 to TRBJ1-2; no clear D. The CDR3 sequence is 13 residues long. Deletions cut 8 bases from V and 2 bases from J, with 12 bases between. In germline, CDR1 is MNHNS, CDR2 SASEGT. In DNA, the CDR3 is TGTGCCAGCCGGGTGGGTAAGAACTATGGCTACACCTTC. Its protein is CASRVGKNYGYTF.

The count of this clone is one. The chain uses TRBV25-1 and TRBJ1-2; 9 bases are shared with TRBD1. The J segment lost 5 bases and the V segment lost 1 base, leaving 11 bases of the junction unmatched. The CDR3 extends over 17 amino acids. From germline, CDR1 is MGHDK and CDR2 SYGVNS. The CDR3 region has the DNA TGTGCCAGCAGTGAATTCACAGGGGGCGGTCGACGATATGGCTACACCTTC. This translates into CASSEFTGGGRRYGYTF.